This entry lists 11 T cell receptor beta chains sequenced from one sample in a study of T-cell reconstitution after alpha-beta-depleted transplantation in children. Unique molecular identifiers were incorporated during preparation of the TCRbeta library. TCRdb analysed the PCR reads with MiXCR anew, one entry per CDR3 protein. The data contain more than 200,000 distinct CDR3 sequences, 9.7% of them singletons. The input for sequencing was PBMCs from the stem cell graft donor, taken from the stem cell graft. The receptors stem from a human donor who donated a stem cell graft to a child with SCID.

This clonotype came up many times. The gene calls are TRBV7-9 and TRBJ1-5; D is unclear. CDR3 size: 14 residues. Germline CDR1 SEHNR, CDR2 FQNEAQ (reference sequence). V was cut by 1 base and J by 9 bases, with 13 bases left in between. The CDR3 nucleotides read TGTGCCAGCAGCTTAGGTGGCTTATTCGCGCCCCAGCATTTT. This encodes CASSLGGLFAPQHF.

In its sample, this clonotype was seen many times. The chain joins TRBV20-1 to TRBJ2-2; 9 bases agree with TRBD1. V shed 1 base and J 5 bases; nucleotides not matched to a gene: 8. This CDR3 spans 16 amino acids. Per the germline V gene, CDR1 is DFQATT and CDR2 is SNEGSKA (reference sequence). The CDR3 region is CSARGGRTGETGELFF. CDR3 nucleotide sequence: TGCAGTGCTAGAGGGGGGCGGACAGGGGAAACCGGGGAGCTGTTTTTT.

To note about this clonotype: Given a much more abundant clone one base away, this may be a read error. This rearrangement joins TRBV12-3 or TRBV12-4 to TRBJ1-2; 12 bases are a match to TRBD1. The CDR3 runs 16 residues. CDR3 DNA sequence: TGTGCCAGCAGTGGGGACAGGGGGCGGACTAACTATGGCGACACCTTC. Translated: CASSGDRGRTNYGDTF.

The table lists this clonotype with many counts. V is TRBV5-1 and J is TRBJ2-5; 12 bases line up with TRBD2. J gave up 1 base and V 3 bases, and 4 bases lay outside the gene matches. The CDR3 totals 16 residues. The germline CDR1 and CDR2 sequences are SGHRS and YFSETQ. The chain's CDR3 is CASSSTSGGPQETQYF. The CDR3 region has the DNA TGCGCCAGCAGCTCTACTAGCGGGGGGCCCCAAGAGACCCAGTACTTC. The complete variable domain, with remaining parts taken from reference TRBV5-1 and TRBJ2-5, reads KAGVTQTPRYLIKTRGQQVTLSCSPISGHRSVSWYQQTPGQGLQFLFEYFSETQRNKGNFPGRFSGRQFSNSRSEMNVSTLELGDSALYLCASSSTSGGPQETQYFGPGTRLLVL.

This clonotype has at least ten counts. The chain combines TRBV20-1 with TRBJ2-1, with TRBD1 matching over 7 bases. Germline assignment: CDR1 DFQATT and CDR2 SNEGSKA (reference sequence). With V trimmed by 3 bases and J by 9 bases, 2 bases remained unmatched. The CDR3 length is 11 residues. The CDR3 is CSASRGPEQFF. Written as DNA, the CDR3 is TGCAGTGCTAGTAGGGGGCCTGAGCAGTTCTTC.

This CDR3 is CASSWGQQGYF. The CDR3 bases are TGTGCCAGCTCCTGGGGGCAGCAAGGGTACTTC. The V gene is TRBV27, the J gene TRBJ2-7; TRBD1 might be the D (6 bases). V gave up 8 bases and J gave up 12 bases, with 17 bases separating them. CDR1 MNHEY and CDR2 SMNVEV come from the germline V gene (reference sequence). This CDR3 is built from 11 residues.

This clonotype was observed many times. This chain links TRBV29-1 with TRBJ2-7, with D possibly TRBD2 on 5 matching bases. This CDR3 contains 16 residues. The germline V gene encodes CDR1 SQVTM and CDR2 ANQGSEA. V was shortened by 1 base and J by 1 base, with 17 bases between the two germline ends. The DNA for the CDR3 is TGCAGCGTTGAAGCCCTCGGGGTTGGGGATTCCTACGAGCAGTACTTC. It codes for CSVEALGVGDSYEQYF.

Ten or more counts support this clonotype. The chain uses TRBV29-1 and TRBJ2-3; D is perhaps TRBD1 (6 bases). Trimming shortened V by 7 bases and J by 2 bases, and 13 bases separated the two germline ends. This CDR3 has 13 residues. Germline V gene lookup returns CDR1 SQVTM and CDR2 ANQGSEA. The CDR3: CSASTGFTDTQYF. The CDR3 coding sequence is TGCAGCGCTTCGACAGGCTTCACAGATACGCAGTATTTT.

Many counts were recorded for this clonotype. The V and J genes are TRBV20-1 and TRBJ1-2; D gene ambiguous. Between the trimmed V and J ends, which lost 6 bases and 2 bases, there was a span of 16 bases. Germline assignment: CDR1 DFQATT and CDR2 SNEGSKA (reference sequence). CDR3 length: 14 residues. This CDR3 reads CSAPRLLRNYGYTF. CDR3 DNA sequence: TGCAGTGCCCCTCGGCTTCTACGAAACTATGGCTACACCTTC.

The CDR3 region is CSASGSLAKNIQYF. The CDR3, as DNA: TGCAGTGCTAGCGGGTCTTTAGCCAAAAACATTCAGTACTTC. The genes are TRBV20-1 and TRBJ2-4, with D uncertain. V was cut by 3 bases and J by 0 bases, with 9 bases left in between. Germline V gives CDR1 DFQATT, CDR2 SNEGSKA (reference sequence). CDR3 length: 14 residues.

The sample holds many counts of this clonotype. The rearrangement links TRBV7-9 to TRBJ1-1; D is unresolved. The V end lost 4 bases, the J end lost 1 base, and 13 bases lay between the germline ends. From germline, CDR1 is SEHNR and CDR2 FQNEAQ (reference sequence). There are 15 residues in the CDR3. This CDR3 reads CASSWGVGWNTEAFF. In nucleotides, the CDR3 is TGTGCCAGCAGCTGGGGAGTTGGTTGGAACACTGAAGCTTTCTTT.